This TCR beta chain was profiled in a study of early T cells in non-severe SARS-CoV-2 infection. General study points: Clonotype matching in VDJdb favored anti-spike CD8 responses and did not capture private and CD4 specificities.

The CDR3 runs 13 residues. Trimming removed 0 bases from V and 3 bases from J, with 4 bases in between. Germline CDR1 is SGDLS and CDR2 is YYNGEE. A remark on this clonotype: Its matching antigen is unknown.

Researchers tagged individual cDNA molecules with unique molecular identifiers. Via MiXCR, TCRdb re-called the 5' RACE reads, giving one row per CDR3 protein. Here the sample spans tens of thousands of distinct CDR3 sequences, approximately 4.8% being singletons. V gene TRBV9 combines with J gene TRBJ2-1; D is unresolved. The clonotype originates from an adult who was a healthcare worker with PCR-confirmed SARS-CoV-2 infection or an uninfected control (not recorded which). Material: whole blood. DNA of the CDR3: TGTGCCAGCAGCGTAGAATACTACAATGAGCAGTTCTTC. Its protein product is CASSVEYYNEQFF.